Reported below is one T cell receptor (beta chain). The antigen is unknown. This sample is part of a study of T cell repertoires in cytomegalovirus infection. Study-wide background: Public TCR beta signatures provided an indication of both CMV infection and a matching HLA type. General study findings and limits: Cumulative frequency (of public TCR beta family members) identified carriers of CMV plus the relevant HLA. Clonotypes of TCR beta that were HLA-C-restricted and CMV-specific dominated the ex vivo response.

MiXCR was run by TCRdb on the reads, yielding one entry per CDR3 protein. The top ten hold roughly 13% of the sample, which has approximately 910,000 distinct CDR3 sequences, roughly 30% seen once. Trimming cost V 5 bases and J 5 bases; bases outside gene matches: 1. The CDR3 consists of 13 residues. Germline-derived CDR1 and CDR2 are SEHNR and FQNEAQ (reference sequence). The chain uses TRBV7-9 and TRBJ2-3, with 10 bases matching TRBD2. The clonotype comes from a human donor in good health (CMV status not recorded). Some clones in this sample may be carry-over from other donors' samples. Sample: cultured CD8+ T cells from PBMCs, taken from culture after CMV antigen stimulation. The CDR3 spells CASSRTSGDTQYF. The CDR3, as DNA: TGTGCCAGCAGCCGGACTAGCGGAGATACGCAGTATTTT.